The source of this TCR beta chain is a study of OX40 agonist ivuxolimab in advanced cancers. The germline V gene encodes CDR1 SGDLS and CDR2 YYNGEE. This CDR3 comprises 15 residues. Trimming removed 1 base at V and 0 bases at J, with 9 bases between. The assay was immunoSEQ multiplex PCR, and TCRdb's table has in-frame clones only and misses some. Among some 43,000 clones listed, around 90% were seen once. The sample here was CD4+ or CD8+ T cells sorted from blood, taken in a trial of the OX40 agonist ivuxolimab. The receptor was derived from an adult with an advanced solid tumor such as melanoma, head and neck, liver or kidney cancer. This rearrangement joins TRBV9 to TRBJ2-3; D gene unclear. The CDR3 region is CASSVSGPSTDTQYF. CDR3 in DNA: TGTGCCAGCAGCGTATCGGGCCCTAGCACAGATACGCAGTATTTT.